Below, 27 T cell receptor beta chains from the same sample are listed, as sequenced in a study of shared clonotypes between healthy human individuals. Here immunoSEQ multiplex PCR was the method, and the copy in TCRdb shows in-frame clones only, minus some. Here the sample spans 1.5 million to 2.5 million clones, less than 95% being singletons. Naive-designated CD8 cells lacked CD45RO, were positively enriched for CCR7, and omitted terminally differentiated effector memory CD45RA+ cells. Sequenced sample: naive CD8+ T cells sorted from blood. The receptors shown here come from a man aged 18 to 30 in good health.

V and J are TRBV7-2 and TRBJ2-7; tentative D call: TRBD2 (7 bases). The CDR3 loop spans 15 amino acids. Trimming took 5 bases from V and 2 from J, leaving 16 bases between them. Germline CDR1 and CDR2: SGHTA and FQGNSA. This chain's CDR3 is CASSPLPGGPYEQYF. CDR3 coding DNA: TGTGCCAGCAGCCCACTCCCGGGGGGCCCCTACGAGCAGTACTTC. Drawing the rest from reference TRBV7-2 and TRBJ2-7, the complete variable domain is GAGVSQSPSNKVTEKGKDVELRCDPISGHTALYWYRQSLGQGLEFLIYFQGNSAPDKSGLPSDRFSAERTGGSVSTLTIQRTQQEDSAVYLCASSPLPGGPYEQYFGPGTRLTVT.

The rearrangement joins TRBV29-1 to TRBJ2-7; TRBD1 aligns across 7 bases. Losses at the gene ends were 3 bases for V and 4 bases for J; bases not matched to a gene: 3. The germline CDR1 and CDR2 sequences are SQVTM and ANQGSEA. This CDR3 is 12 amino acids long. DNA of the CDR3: TGCAGCGTTGACGAGGGGGCTTACGAGCAGTACTTC. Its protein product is CSVDEGAYEQYF.

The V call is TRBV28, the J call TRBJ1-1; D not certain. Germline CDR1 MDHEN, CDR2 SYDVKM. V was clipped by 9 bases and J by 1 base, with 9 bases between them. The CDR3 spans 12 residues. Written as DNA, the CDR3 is TGTGCCAGTCGGACGGGGAACACTGAAGCTTTCTTT. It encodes CASRTGNTEAFF.

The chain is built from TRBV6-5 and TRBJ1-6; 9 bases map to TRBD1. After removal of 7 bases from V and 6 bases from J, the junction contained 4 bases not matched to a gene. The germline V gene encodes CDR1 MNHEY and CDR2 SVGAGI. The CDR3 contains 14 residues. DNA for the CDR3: TGTGCCAGCACCGCGGACAGGGGTAATTCACCCCTCCACTTT. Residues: CASTADRGNSPLHF.

CDR3 sequence: CALETPNTGELFF. The CDR3 DNA sequence: TGTGCCCTCGAGACACCGAACACCGGGGAGCTGTTTTTT. This chain links TRBV30 with TRBJ2-2; D not resolved. This CDR3 region has 13 residues. Per the germline V gene, CDR1 is GTSNPN and CDR2 is SVGIG (reference sequence). The V gene lost 8 bases and the J gene lost 0 bases, with 10 bases spanning the gap.

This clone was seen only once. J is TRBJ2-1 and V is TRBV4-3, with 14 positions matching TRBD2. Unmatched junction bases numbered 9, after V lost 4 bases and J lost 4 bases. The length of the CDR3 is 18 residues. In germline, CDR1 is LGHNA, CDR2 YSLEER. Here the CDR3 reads CASSLGTSGSAPYNEQFF. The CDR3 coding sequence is TGCGCCAGCAGCCTGGGGACTAGCGGGAGTGCCCCTTACAATGAGCAGTTCTTC.

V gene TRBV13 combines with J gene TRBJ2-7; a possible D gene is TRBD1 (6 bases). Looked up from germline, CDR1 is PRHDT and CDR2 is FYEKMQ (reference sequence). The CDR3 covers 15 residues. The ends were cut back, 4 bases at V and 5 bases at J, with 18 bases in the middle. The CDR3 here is CASSWTGAGADEQYF. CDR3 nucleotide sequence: TGTGCCAGCAGCTGGACCGGGGCAGGGGCGGACGAGCAGTACTTC.

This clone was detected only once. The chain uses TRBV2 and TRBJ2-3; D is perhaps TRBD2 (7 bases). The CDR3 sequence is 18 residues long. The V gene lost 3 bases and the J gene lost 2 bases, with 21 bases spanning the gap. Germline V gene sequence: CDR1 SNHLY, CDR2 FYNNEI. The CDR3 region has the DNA TGTGCCAGCAGTGATTTGTGGGGGGGCGGCACTGACACAGATACGCAGTATTTT. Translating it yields CASSDLWGGGTDTDTQYF.

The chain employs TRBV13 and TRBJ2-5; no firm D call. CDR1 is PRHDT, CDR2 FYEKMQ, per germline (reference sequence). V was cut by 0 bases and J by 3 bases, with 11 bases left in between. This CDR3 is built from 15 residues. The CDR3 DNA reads TGTGCCAGCAGCTTAGGGGTCAGAGTCGAAGAGACCCAGTACTTC. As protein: CASSLGVRVEETQYF.

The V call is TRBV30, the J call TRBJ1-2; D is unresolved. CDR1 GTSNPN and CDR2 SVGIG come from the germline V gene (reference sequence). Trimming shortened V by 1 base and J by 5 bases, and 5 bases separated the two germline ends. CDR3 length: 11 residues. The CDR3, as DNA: TGTGCCTGGAGTGCGACATATGGCTACACCTTC. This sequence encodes CAWSATYGYTF.

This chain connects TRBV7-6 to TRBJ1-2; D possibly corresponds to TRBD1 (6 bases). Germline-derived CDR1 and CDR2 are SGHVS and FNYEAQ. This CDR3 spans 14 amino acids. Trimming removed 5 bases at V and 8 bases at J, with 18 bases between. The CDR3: CASSPTMGAEGYTF. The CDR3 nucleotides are TGTGCCAGCAGCCCTACTATGGGGGCCGAAGGCTACACCTTC. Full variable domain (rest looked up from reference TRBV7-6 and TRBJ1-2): GAGVSQSPRYKVTKRGQDVALRCDPISGHVSLYWYRQALGQGPEFLTYFNYEAQQDKSGLPNDRFSAERPEGSISTLTIQRTEQRDSAMYRCASSPTMGAEGYTFGSGTRLTVV.

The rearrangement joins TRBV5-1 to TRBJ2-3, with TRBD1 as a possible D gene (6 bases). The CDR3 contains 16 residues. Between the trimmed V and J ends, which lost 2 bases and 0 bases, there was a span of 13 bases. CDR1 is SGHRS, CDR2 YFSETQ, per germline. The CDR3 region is CASSLSGHLSTDTQYF. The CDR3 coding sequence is TGCGCCAGCAGCTTATCGGGACACCTGAGCACAGATACGCAGTATTTT.

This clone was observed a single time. For the CDR3, the DNA is TGCGCCAGCAGCGCCGGACAGAGAGAAGCTTTCTTT. It yields the protein CASSAGQREAFF. This chain joins TRBV5-1 and TRBJ1-1, with D perhaps matching TRBD1 (6 bases). The CDR3 runs 12 residues. Germline V lookup: CDR1 SGHRS, CDR2 YFSETQ. Trimming stripped 4 bases from V and 8 bases from J, with 12 bases between.

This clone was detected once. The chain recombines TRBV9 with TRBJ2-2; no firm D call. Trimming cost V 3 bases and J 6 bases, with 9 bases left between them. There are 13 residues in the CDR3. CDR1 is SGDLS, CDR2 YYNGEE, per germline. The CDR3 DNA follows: TGTGCCAGCAGCGACCTGCTAGCCGGGGAGCTGTTTTTT. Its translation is CASSDLLAGELFF.

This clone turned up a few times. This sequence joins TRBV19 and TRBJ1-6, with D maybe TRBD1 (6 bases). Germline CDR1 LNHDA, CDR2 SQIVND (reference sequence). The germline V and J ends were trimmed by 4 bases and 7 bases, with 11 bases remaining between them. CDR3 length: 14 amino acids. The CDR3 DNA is TGTGCCAGTAGTAGCATACAGGGAAATTCACCCCTCCACTTT. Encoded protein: CASSSIQGNSPLHF. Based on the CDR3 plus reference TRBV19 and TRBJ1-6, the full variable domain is DGGITQSPKYLFRKEGQNVTLSCEQNLNHDAMYWYRQDPGQGLRLIYYSQIVNDFQKGDIAEGYSVSREKKESFPLTVTSAQKNPTAFYLCASSSIQGNSPLHFGNGTRLTVT.

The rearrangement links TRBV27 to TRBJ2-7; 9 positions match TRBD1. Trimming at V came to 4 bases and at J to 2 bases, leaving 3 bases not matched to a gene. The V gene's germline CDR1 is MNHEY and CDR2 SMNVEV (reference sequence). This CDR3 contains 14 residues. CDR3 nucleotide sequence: TGTGCCAGCAGTTGGGACAGGGTCGCCTACGAGCAGTACTTC. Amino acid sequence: CASSWDRVAYEQYF.

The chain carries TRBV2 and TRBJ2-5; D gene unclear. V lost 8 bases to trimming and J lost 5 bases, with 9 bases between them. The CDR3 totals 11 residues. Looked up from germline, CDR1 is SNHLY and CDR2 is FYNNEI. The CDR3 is CASEESETQYF. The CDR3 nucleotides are TGTGCCAGCGAGGAGTCTGAGACCCAGTACTTC.

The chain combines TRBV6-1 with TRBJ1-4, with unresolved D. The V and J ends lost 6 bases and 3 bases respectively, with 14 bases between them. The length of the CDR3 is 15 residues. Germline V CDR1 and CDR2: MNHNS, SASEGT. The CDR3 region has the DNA TGTGCCAGCAGCGAGAGGGCGATGGCTAATGAAAAACTGTTTTTT. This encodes CASSERAMANEKLFF.

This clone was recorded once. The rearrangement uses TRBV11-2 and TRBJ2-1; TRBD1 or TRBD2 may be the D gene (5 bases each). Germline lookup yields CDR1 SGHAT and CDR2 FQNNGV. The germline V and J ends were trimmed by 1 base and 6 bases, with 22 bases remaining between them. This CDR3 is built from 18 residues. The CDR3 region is CASSLGPEGTVKLNEQFF. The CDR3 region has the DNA TGTGCCAGCAGCTTAGGCCCTGAGGGGACGGTGAAACTCAATGAGCAGTTCTTC.

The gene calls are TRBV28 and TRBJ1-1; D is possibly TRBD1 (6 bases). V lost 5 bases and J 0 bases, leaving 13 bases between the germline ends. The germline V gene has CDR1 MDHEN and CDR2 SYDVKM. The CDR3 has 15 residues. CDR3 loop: CASSTLGGVNTEAFF. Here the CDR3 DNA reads TGTGCCAGCAGTACTCTGGGGGGCGTGAACACTGAAGCTTTCTTT. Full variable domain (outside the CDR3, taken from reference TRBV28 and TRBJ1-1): DVKVTQSSRYLVKRTGEKVFLECVQDMDHENMFWYRQDPGLGLRLIYFSYDVKMKEKGDIPEGYSVSREKKERFSLILESASTNQTSMYLCASSTLGGVNTEAFFGQGTRLTVV.

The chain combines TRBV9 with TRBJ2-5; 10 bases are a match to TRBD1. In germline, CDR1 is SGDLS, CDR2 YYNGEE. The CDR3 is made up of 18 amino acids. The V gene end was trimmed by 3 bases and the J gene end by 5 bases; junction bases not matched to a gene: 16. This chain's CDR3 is CASSGQPATGGLMETQYF. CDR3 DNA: TGTGCCAGCAGCGGCCAACCTGCGACAGGGGGCCTAATGGAGACCCAGTACTTC.

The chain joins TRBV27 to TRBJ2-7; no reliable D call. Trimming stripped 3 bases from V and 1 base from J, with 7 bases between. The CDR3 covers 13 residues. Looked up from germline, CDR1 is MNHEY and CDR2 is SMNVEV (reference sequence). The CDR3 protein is CASSFLQSYEQYF. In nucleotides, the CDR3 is TGTGCCAGCAGTTTTTTACAGTCCTACGAGCAGTACTTC.

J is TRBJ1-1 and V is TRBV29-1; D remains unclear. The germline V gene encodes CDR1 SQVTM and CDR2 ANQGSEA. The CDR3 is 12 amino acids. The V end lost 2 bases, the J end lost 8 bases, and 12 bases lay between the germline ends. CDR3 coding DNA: TGCAGCGTTGAAAAGTTCAGTGGAGAAGCTTTCTTT. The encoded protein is CSVEKFSGEAFF.

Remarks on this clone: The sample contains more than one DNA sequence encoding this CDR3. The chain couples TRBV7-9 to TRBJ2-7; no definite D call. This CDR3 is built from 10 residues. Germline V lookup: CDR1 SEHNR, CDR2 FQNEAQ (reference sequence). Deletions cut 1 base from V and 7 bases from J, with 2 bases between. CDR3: CASSLGEQYF. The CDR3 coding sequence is TGTGCCAGCAGCTTAGGAGAGCAGTACTTC.

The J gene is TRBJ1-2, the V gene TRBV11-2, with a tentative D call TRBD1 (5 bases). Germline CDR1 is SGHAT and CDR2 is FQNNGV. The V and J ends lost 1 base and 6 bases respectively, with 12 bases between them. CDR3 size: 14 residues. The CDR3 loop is CASSLASGFDGYTF. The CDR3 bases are TGTGCCAGCAGCTTAGCCTCAGGGTTTGATGGCTACACCTTC.

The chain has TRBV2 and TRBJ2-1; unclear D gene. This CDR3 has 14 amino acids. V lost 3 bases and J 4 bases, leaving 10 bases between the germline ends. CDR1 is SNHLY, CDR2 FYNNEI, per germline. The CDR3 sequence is CASSDYGTYNEQFF. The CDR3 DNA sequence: TGTGCCAGCAGTGATTATGGCACTTACAATGAGCAGTTCTTC.

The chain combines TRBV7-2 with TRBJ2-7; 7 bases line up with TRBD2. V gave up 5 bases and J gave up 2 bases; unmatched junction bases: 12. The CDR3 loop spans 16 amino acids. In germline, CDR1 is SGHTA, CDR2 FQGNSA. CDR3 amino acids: CASSHGGGGLAYEQYF. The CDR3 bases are TGTGCCAGCAGCCACGGCGGAGGAGGACTAGCCTACGAGCAGTACTTC. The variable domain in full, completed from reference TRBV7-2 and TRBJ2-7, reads GAGVSQSPSNKVTEKGKDVELRCDPISGHTALYWYRQSLGQGLEFLIYFQGNSAPDKSGLPSDRFSAERTGGSVSTLTIQRTQQEDSAVYLCASSHGGGGLAYEQYFGPGTRLTVT.